A selection of T cell receptor beta chains follows, all from one sample in a study of T cell clonotyping in hematopoietic cell transplantation. TCRdb keeps only in-frame clones here, not all; method: immunoSEQ multiplex PCR. In the table there are 9,500 to 11,000 clones, 77% of which are singletons. The material was PBMCs, obtained 30 days after allogeneic stem cell transplant. The receptors stem from a female patient aged 40 to 55 who had an allogeneic stem cell transplant from a related donor, so T cells may come from the graft donor. Some clones in this sample may be carry-over from other donors' samples. Each CDR3 is given with its conserved first and last residue. The D gene is left open where the match is weak. The size entry is marked missing in some rows and otherwise reads once, few, many or a size class.

>few|TRBJ1-1|.|TRBV30
CAWSEDMNTEAFF
TGTGCCTGGAGCGAGGACATGAACACTGAAGCTTTCTTT
>.|TRBJ1-4|.|TRBV19
CASSIRLGEKLFF
TGTGCCAGTAGTATCCGACTGGGGGAAAAACTGTTTTTT
>few|TRBJ2-7|TRBD2|TRBV14
CASNPGRGAYEQYF
TGTGCCAGCAATCCGGGACGGGGGGCCTACGAGCAGTACTTC
>.|TRBJ1-3|.|TRBV10-3
CAISEYSGNTIYF
TGTGCCATCAGTGAGTACTCTGGAAACACCATATATTTT
>.|TRBJ2-7|.|TRBV19
CASSIARGGYEQYF
TGTGCCAGTAGTATAGCCAGGGGAGGGTACGAGCAGTACTTC
>large|TRBJ2-2|.|TRBV2
CASSDSRGRDLPGELFF
TGTGCCAGCAGTGATTCTCGAGGCAGGGACCTTCCCGGGGAGCTGTTTTTT
>.|TRBJ1-2|.|TRBV6-5
CASSPGRGGYGYTF
TGTGCCAGCAGTCCCGGCCGCGGGGGCTATGGCTACACCTTC
>.|TRBJ2-1|.|TRBV9
CASSVGAYNEQFF
TGTGCCAGCAGCGTAGGGGCCTACAATGAGCAGTTCTTC
>once|TRBJ2-7|TRBD1|TRBV7-2
CASSLVGGDSYEQYF
TGTGCCAGCAGCTTAGTAGGGGGCGATTCCTACGAGCAGTACTTC
>.|TRBJ1-1|.|TRBV19
CASSEPGLMNTEAFF
TGTGCCAGTAGCGAACCGGGACTAATGAACACTGAAGCTTTCTTT
>.|TRBJ2-1|.|TRBV6-5
CASSRYNEQFF
TGTGCCAGCAGTCGGTACAATGAGCAGTTCTTC
>.|TRBJ2-1|TRBD1|TRBV5-6
CASSLFVTGYNEQFF
TGTGCCAGCAGCTTGTTTGTGACAGGGTACAATGAGCAGTTCTTC
>.|TRBJ2-3|.|TRBV7-6
CASSLAPSTDTQYF
TGTGCCAGCAGCTTAGCGCCGTCAACCGATACGCAGTATTTT
>.|TRBJ2-1|TRBD2|TRBV5-1
CASSQTASGLDEQFF
TGCGCCAGCAGCCAGACGGCTAGCGGGCTGGATGAGCAGTTCTTC
>.|TRBJ1-3|.|TRBV5-1
CASSFSGSDSGNTIYF
TGCGCCAGCAGCTTCTCGGGGAGTGACTCTGGAAACACCATATATTTT
>.|TRBJ1-2|TRBD1|TRBV6-5
CASSSIQGGFYGYTF
TGTGCCAGCAGTTCCATTCAGGGGGGGTTCTATGGCTACACCTTC
>.|TRBJ2-7|TRBD2|TRBV7-2
CASSLGPAGQTYEQYF
TGTGCCAGCAGCTTAGGCCCAGCGGGGCAGACCTACGAGCAGTACTTC
>.|TRBJ2-1|TRBD2|TRBV7-8
CASRTPFRAGPFNEQFF
TGTGCCAGCAGAACCCCGTTTAGAGCGGGACCCTTCAATGAGCAGTTCTTC
>.|TRBJ2-2|.|TRBV25-1
CASRPQGNTGELFF
TGTGCCAGCAGGCCACAGGGGAACACCGGGGAGCTGTTTTTT
>.|TRBJ2-2|.|TRBV7-3
CASSLRGDTGELFF
TGTGCCAGCAGCTTACGAGGGGACACCGGGGAGCTGTTTTTT
>few|TRBJ2-3|.|TRBV6-4
CASSDSRGSTDTQYF
TGTGCCAGCAGTGACTCTCGGGGGAGCACAGATACGCAGTATTTT
>.|TRBJ2-3|TRBD2|TRBV9
CASSGISGPDTQYF
TGTGCCAGCAGCGGTATTAGCGGGCCCGATACGCAGTATTTT
>.|TRBJ2-2|.|TRBV5-4
CASSSRVRNTGELFF
TGTGCCAGCAGCTCCCGTGTAAGGAACACCGGGGAGCTGTTTTTT
>.|TRBJ1-2|.|TRBV11-3
CASSLAAAGGYTF
TGTGCCAGCAGCTTAGCGGCCGCCGGTGGCTACACCTTC
>.|TRBJ2-1|TRBD2|TRBV5-1
CASSWGLAGGSNEQFF
TGCGCCAGCAGCTGGGGACTAGCGGGAGGAAGCAATGAGCAGTTCTTC
>.|TRBJ2-2|.|TRBV1
CTHSHYTGELFF
TGCACCCACAGCCATTACACCGGGGAGCTGTTTTTT
>.|TRBJ1-1|.|TRBV9
CASSVKVNTEAFF
TGTGCCAGCAGCGTAAAGGTGAACACTGAAGCTTTCTTT
>.|TRBJ1-5|.|TRBV5-6
CASSITQGSNQPQHF
TGTGCCAGCAGCATCACTCAGGGGAGCAATCAGCCCCAGCATTTT
>.|TRBJ2-2|TRBD1|TRBV25-1
CASSEGTGDTGELFF
TGTGCCAGCAGTGAAGGGACAGGGGACACCGGGGAGCTGTTTTTT
>.|TRBJ1-6|.|TRBV21-1
CASRGGKNRGDNSPLHF
TGTGCCAGCAGAGGGGGGAAAAACAGGGGCGACAATTCACCCCTCCACTTT
>.|TRBJ1-2|TRBD1|TRBV4-1
CASSQVVTGATYGYTF
TGCGCCAGCAGCCAAGTTGTGACAGGGGCTACCTATGGCTACACCTTC
>.|TRBJ2-1|TRBD2|TRBV9
CASSELADSYNEQFF
TGTGCCAGCAGCGAGCTAGCGGACTCCTACAATGAGCAGTTCTTC
>.|TRBJ1-1|.|TRBV6-6
CASDGGVNTEAFF
TGTGCCAGCGACGGAGGGGTTAACACTGAAGCTTTCTTT
>.|TRBJ2-5|TRBD2|TRBV5-6
CASSLGGSGQETQYF
TGTGCCAGCAGCTTGGGCGGGAGCGGTCAAGAGACCCAGTACTTC
>.|TRBJ2-7|TRBD2|TRBV7-2
CASSLGGGRVEQYF
TGTGCCAGCAGCTTAGGGGGCGGGAGGGTCGAGCAGTACTTC
>.|TRBJ1-2|.|TRBV7-2
CASSLVGTQGDYGYTF
TGTGCCAGCAGCTTAGTAGGCACCCAAGGAGACTATGGCTACACCTTC
>.|TRBJ2-7|TRBD1|TRBV11-3
CASSFRQGPRGGEQYF
TGTGCCAGCAGCTTCCGACAGGGTCCGCGCGGTGGCGAGCAGTACTTC
>once|TRBJ2-2|.|TRBV19
CATNRRDLTGELFF
TGTGCCACAAACCGCCGGGACCTTACCGGGGAGCTGTTTTTT
>.|TRBJ2-7|.|TRBV11-2
CASGGGLRGYEQYF
TGTGCCAGCGGGGGCGGACTGAGAGGGTACGAGCAGTACTTC
>.|TRBJ1-2|.|TRBV6-5
CASSYLGAAYGYTF
TGTGCCAGCAGTTACCTTGGGGCAGCCTATGGCTACACCTTC
>.|TRBJ1-1|.|TRBV6-5
CASSYSPGADTEAFF
TGTGCCAGCAGTTACTCGCCAGGAGCCGACACTGAAGCTTTCTTT
>.|TRBJ1-5|.|TRBV19
CASLQEVSQPQHF
TGTGCCAGCCTTCAGGAGGTTAGTCAGCCCCAGCATTTT
>.|TRBJ1-6|.|TRBV2
CASSRRVGQINSPLHF
TGTGCCAGCAGCCGAAGAGTAGGACAAATCAATTCACCCCTCCACTTT
>.|TRBJ1-5|.|TRBV7-2
CASSLGTGIQPQHF
TGTGCCAGCAGCTTAGGCACAGGGATCCAGCCCCAGCATTTT
>.|TRBJ2-6|TRBD1|TRBV2
CASSRDREITGANVLTF
TGTGCCAGCAGCCGGGACAGGGAAATTACTGGGGCCAACGTCCTGACTTTC
>.|TRBJ2-5|.|TRBV7-6
CASSQPGETQYF
TGTGCCAGCAGCCAACCCGGAGAGACCCAGTACTTC
>few|TRBJ2-3|TRBD2|TRBV6-1
CASSEGRGGNTQYF
TGTGCCAGCAGTGAGGGTCGGGGGGGTAATACGCAGTATTTT
>.|TRBJ1-1|.|TRBV27
CASIYPGREAFF
TGTGCCAGCATCTACCCGGGACGGGAAGCTTTCTTT
>.|TRBJ1-4|.|TRBV7-9
CASSLTDRNEKLFF
TGTGCCAGCAGCCTAACGGACAGAAATGAAAAACTGTTTTTT
>.|TRBJ1-2|.|TRBV7-9
CASSHRDGRGYTF
TGTGCCAGCAGCCACAGGGACGGAAGGGGCTACACCTTC
>.|TRBJ1-1|.|TRBV7-3
CASSLATEAFF
TGTGCCAGCAGCCTCGCCACTGAAGCTTTCTTT
>.|TRBJ1-1|.|TRBV3-1/TRBV3-2
CASWEGAF
TGTGCCAGCTGGGAGGGAGCCTTT
>.|TRBJ1-5|.|TRBV11-2
CASSSGRRGQPQHF
TGTGCCAGCAGCTCGGGACGAAGGGGGCAGCCCCAGCATTTT
>.|TRBJ2-2|.|TRBV12-5
CASGWDTGELFF
TGTGCTAGTGGTTGGGACACCGGGGAGCTGTTTTTT
>.|TRBJ2-3|.|TRBV10-3
CAIGGGDTQYF
TGTGCCATCGGTGGAGGAGATACGCAGTATTTT
>few|TRBJ2-7|TRBD1|TRBV29-1
CSAFGTGSSYEQYF
TGCAGCGCCTTTGGGACAGGGAGCTCCTACGAGCAGTACTTC